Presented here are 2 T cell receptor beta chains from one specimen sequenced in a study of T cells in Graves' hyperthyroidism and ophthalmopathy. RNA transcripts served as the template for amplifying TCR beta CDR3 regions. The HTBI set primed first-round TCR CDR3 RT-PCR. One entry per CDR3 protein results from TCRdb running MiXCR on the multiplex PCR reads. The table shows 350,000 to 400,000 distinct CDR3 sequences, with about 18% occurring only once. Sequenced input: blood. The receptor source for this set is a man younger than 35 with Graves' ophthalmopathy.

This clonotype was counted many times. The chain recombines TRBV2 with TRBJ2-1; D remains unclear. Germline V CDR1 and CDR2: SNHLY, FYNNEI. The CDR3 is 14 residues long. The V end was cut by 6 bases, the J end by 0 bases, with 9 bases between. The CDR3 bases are TGTGCCAGCAGCGACGGCAGCTCCTACAATGAGCAGTTCTTC. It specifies CASSDGSSYNEQFF.

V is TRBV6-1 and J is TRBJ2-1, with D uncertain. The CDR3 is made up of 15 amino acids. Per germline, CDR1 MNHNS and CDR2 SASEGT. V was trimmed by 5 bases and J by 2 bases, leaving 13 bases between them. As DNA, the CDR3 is TGTGCCAGCAGTCGGAATCCCCTTGCCTACAATGAGCAGTTCTTC. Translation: CASSRNPLAYNEQFF.